These 21 T cell receptor beta chains were all obtained from the same sample, sequenced in a study of blood T cell repertoires in COVID-19 (dated by TCRdb to the early 2020s). Receptor amplification or capture employed the immunoSEQ multiplex PCR assay. In TCRdb, the immuneACCESS table is reduced to in-frame sequences with V and J assigned. These tables do not hold every clone; where another copy was compared, an unresolved V gene accounts for under half, and the others remain unexplained. The sample records 15,000 to 20,000 clones, around 80% of which are singletons. The ten largest clones capture approximately 13% of the sample. Sample: peripheral blood. These receptors were collected from a middle-aged man with active or convalescent COVID-19.

This chain uses TRBV19 with TRBJ2-1; D is unclear. The CDR3 is 12 amino acids. CDR1 is LNHDA, CDR2 SQIVND, per germline (reference sequence). V lost 7 bases and J lost 9, with 13 bases in between. The chain's CDR3 is CASTPTTGEQFF. In DNA, the CDR3 is TGTGCCAGTACCCCAACCACCGGTGAGCAGTTCTTC.

The chain combines TRBV7-2 with TRBJ1-2; TRBD1 agrees at 7 bases. The CDR3 is 16 amino acids. Germline V CDR1 and CDR2: SGHTA, FQGNSA. V dropped 2 bases and J dropped 2; count of bases not matched to a gene: 8. CDR3 protein: CASSLPSDRANYGYTF. The CDR3 DNA is TGTGCCAGCAGCTTACCTTCCGACAGGGCAAACTATGGCTACACCTTC. Looking up the rest from reference TRBV7-2 and TRBJ1-2 gives the full variable domain: GAGVSQSPSNKVTEKGKDVELRCDPISGHTALYWYRQSLGQGLEFLIYFQGNSAPDKSGLPSDRFSAERTGGSVSTLTIQRTQQEDSAVYLCASSLPSDRANYGYTFGSGTRLTVV.

This clone was found a few times. The chain carries TRBV27 and TRBJ2-7; TRBD1 matches 7 bases. The CDR3 totals 16 residues. Germline trimming cut 0 bases from V and 3 bases from J; bases unmatched to any gene: 8. From germline, CDR1 is MNHEY and CDR2 SMNVEV (reference sequence). For the CDR3, the DNA is TGTGCCAGCAGTTTATCCCATATGGGGACAGACTACGAGCAGTACTTC. This gives the protein CASSLSHMGTDYEQYF.

This chain joins TRBV5-1 and TRBJ2-7; TRBD1 matches at 7 bases. V lost 5 bases and J lost 5; bases outside the gene matches: 7. Per germline, CDR1 SGHRS and CDR2 YFSETQ. The CDR3 runs 13 residues. Here the CDR3 reads CASRPNTGDEQYF. CDR3 in DNA: TGCGCCAGCAGACCTAACACAGGGGACGAGCAGTACTTC.

This clone was detected a few times. The chain carries TRBV12-1 and TRBJ1-5; TRBD1, the D gene given by the table, was not confirmed from the DNA. TRBV12-1 is classified as a pseudogene. The CDR3 length is 15 residues. The CDR3 sequence: CANPNPHRGNQPQHF. CDR3 DNA: TGTGCCAACCCGAACCCCCATAGGGGGAATCAGCCCCAGCATTTT.

V is TRBV15 and J is TRBJ2-5, with TRBD2 matching over 9 bases. J was trimmed by 4 bases and V by 8 bases; bases with no gene match: 5. Germline CDR1 is LNHNV and CDR2 is YYDKDF (reference sequence). This CDR3 is 13 amino acids long. The CDR3 region is CATEARGGETQYF. CDR3 nucleotide sequence: TGTGCCACCGAGGCGCGGGGGGGAGAGACCCAGTACTTC.

The chain employs TRBV9 and TRBJ1-4; D may be TRBD1 (6 bases). Germline V gene data show CDR1 as SGDLS and CDR2 as YYNGEE. V lost 3 bases and J lost 8, with 14 bases in between. The CDR3 has 14 amino acids. Written as DNA, the CDR3 is TGTGCCAGCAGCGCTCTCGGGACACAAGAAAAACTGTTTTTT. Translated, it gives CASSALGTQEKLFF.

The gene calls are TRBV10-3 and TRBJ2-3, with a possible D match to TRBD1 (6 bases). CDR1 and CDR2 from the germline V gene are ENHRY and SYGVKD. There are 15 residues in the CDR3. V dropped 11 bases and J dropped 2 bases, with 20 bases sitting between them. CDR3 in DNA: TGTGCCTCATCCCGACAGGAAGGAGACACAGATACGCAGTATTTT. It encodes CASSRQEGDTDTQYF.

This clone was picked up one time. The chain recombines TRBV7-3 with TRBJ2-7, with 8 nucleotides matching TRBD1. The junction had 7 bases not matched to a gene; V was cut back by 3 bases and J by 3 bases. CDR1 and CDR2 (germline): SGHTA, FQGTGA. The CDR3 spans 15 residues. CDR3 in amino acids: CASSFDGTGYYEQYF. The CDR3 nucleotides are TGTGCCAGCAGCTTTGACGGGACAGGCTACTACGAGCAGTACTTC.

The count of this clone is one. The chain combines TRBV6-5 with TRBJ1-3, with 7 bases that match TRBD1. This CDR3 is built from 13 residues. The V gene's germline CDR1 is MNHEY and CDR2 SVGAGI. J gave up 0 bases and V 10 bases, and 3 bases lay outside the gene matches. The CDR3 region is CATGTDSGNTIYF. The CDR3 bases are TGTGCCACCGGGACAGACTCTGGAAACACCATATATTTT.

In its sample, this clone was seen a few times. DNA for the CDR3: TGTGCCAGCTGGACAGAAGGAACCTACGAGCAGTACTTC. Translated, it gives CASWTEGTYEQYF. The chain uses TRBV2 and TRBJ2-7; TRBD1 might be the D (6 bases). This CDR3 has 13 residues. Germline-derived CDR1 and CDR2 are SNHLY and FYNNEI. The V end lost 8 bases, the J end lost 2 bases, and 13 bases lay between the germline ends.

The rearrangement uses TRBV2 and TRBJ1-2; 7 positions agree with TRBD1. The CDR3 totals 12 residues. CDR1 and CDR2 (germline): SNHLY, FYNNEI. V was pared by 4 bases and J by 6 bases, with 2 bases of the junction left unmatched. The CDR3 sequence is CASSGQGDGYTF. In DNA form, the CDR3 reads TGTGCCAGCAGTGGACAGGGAGATGGCTACACCTTC.

This chain joins TRBV4-2 and TRBJ1-6; 11 nucleotides align to TRBD1. The CDR3 runs 18 residues. CDR1 is LGHNA, CDR2 YNFKEQ, per germline. J lost 6 bases, V lost 0 bases, and 7 bases had no gene match. CDR3 region: CASSQDGGQGASNSPLHF. The CDR3 coding sequence is TGTGCCAGCAGCCAAGACGGCGGACAGGGGGCAAGTAATTCACCCCTCCACTTT.

The V and J genes are TRBV30 and TRBJ1-1; 7 bases are a match to TRBD1. This CDR3 comprises 13 residues. From germline, CDR1 is GTSNPN and CDR2 SVGIG (reference sequence). Unmatched junction bases numbered 2, after V lost 3 bases and J lost 1 base. The CDR3 bases are TGTGCCTGGAGACGACAGGGGAACACTGAAGCTTTCTTT. Translated: CAWRRQGNTEAFF.

The V call is TRBV5-6, the J call TRBJ1-2; 8 nucleotides agree with TRBD1. Germline-derived CDR1 and CDR2 are SGHDT and YYEEEE. This CDR3 comprises 17 residues. The V segment lost 0 bases and the J segment 4 bases; nucleotides outside the gene matches: 11. This chain's CDR3 is CASSLATGVWNGYGYTF. CDR3 bases: TGTGCCAGCAGCTTGGCGACAGGGGTATGGAACGGCTATGGCTACACCTTC.

CDR3 in DNA: TGTGCCAGTACCCGCGAGGGTGTGTACGGGGCCAACGTCCTGACTTTC. As protein: CASTREGVYGANVLTF. The chain carries TRBV19 and TRBJ2-6, with D tentatively TRBD2 (5 bases). The CDR3 length is 16 residues. Germline V gene sequence: CDR1 LNHDA, CDR2 SQIVND (reference sequence). The V end was cut by 7 bases, the J end by 4 bases, with 17 bases between. Together with reference TRBV19 and TRBJ2-6, the CDR3 gives the full variable domain: DGGITQSPKYLFRKEGQNVTLSCEQNLNHDAMYWYRQDPGQGLRLIYYSQIVNDFQKGDIAEGYSVSREKKESFPLTVTSAQKNPTAFYLCASTREGVYGANVLTFGAGSRLTVL.

The chain is built from TRBV6-5 and TRBJ2-7; TRBD2 agrees at 7 bases. Germline CDR1 MNHEY, CDR2 SVGAGI. J gave up 3 bases and V 4 bases, and 0 bases lay outside the gene matches. The CDR3 is 12 amino acids. CDR3 nucleotide sequence: TGTGCCAGCAGTTGGGACTACTACGAGCAGTACTTC. This sequence encodes CASSWDYYEQYF.

In this sample, this clone turned up once. V gene TRBV5-1 combines with J gene TRBJ1-2; tentatively, D is TRBD1 (5 bases). The CDR3 is 14 amino acids. V shed 4 bases and J shed 3 bases, with 13 bases lying between them. Germline V gives CDR1 SGHRS, CDR2 YFSETQ. The DNA of the CDR3 is TGCGCCAGCAGCCGGGACTCTCTAGACTATGGCTACACCTTC. Translating gives CASSRDSLDYGYTF. Full variable domain (missing parts from reference TRBV5-1 and TRBJ1-2): KAGVTQTPRYLIKTRGQQVTLSCSPISGHRSVSWYQQTPGQGLQFLFEYFSETQRNKGNFPGRFSGRQFSNSRSEMNVSTLELGDSALYLCASSRDSLDYGYTFGSGTRLTVV.

The table lists this clone with a count of one. The gene calls are TRBV12-3 or TRBV12-4 and TRBJ1-2; D is possibly TRBD1 (5 bases). Trimming left V 2 bases short and J 6 bases short, with 7 bases between. CDR3 length equals 12 residues. CDR3 DNA sequence: TGTGCCAGCAGTTTAACAGGCCATGGCTACACCTTC. Protein product: CASSLTGHGYTF.

This clone has just one count. The chain is built from TRBV5-1 and TRBJ2-3, with 8 bases identical to TRBD2. From germline, CDR1 is SGHRS and CDR2 YFSETQ. There are 16 residues in the CDR3. V lost 4 bases to trimming and J lost 6 bases; unmatched junction nucleotides: 13. CDR3 DNA sequence: TGCGCCAGCAGCCGGACCTTAGCGGGGAGCGGCGATACGCAGTATTTT. This translates into CASSRTLAGSGDTQYF.

The chain carries TRBV24-1 and TRBJ1-2; 11 bases agree with TRBD1. J gave up 5 bases and V 2 bases, and 18 bases lay outside the gene matches. Germline V gives CDR1 KGHDR, CDR2 SFDVKD. CDR3 length: 20 residues. The CDR3 DNA reads TGTGCCACCAGTGATTCCGGGACAGGGGGGAGAGGGGGGATTCTATATGGCTACACCTTC. Translating it yields CATSDSGTGGRGGILYGYTF.